This T cell receptor (beta chain) was sequenced in a study of T cell responses to AZD1222 COVID-19 vaccine. Measured with immunoSEQ multiplex PCR; TCRdb has only the in-frame clones, and not every one. This sample yields about 100,000 clones, of which approximately 90% are seen a single time; 6.5% to 8.5% belongs to the top ten. This clone was seen only a few times. There are 17 residues in the CDR3. Trimming cost V 5 bases and J 4 bases; bases outside gene matches: 8. The V gene's germline CDR1 is SNHLY and CDR2 FYNNEI. V and J are TRBV2 and TRBJ2-1; 13 bases fit TRBD2. This TCR derives from an adult who received the AZD1222 COVID-19 vaccine. The starting material was peripheral blood, obtained 28 days after the second AZD1222 dose. CDR3 DNA: TGTGCCAGCAGTTACTCCGGACTAGCGGGAGTATACAATGAGCAGTTCTTC. Translating gives CASSYSGLAGVYNEQFF.